The source of this TCR beta chain is a study of CD8 T cells in ankylosing spondylitis (dated by TCRdb to about 2017). At the level of the whole study: The study profiled T cell receptor beta repertoires in healthy donors and ankylosing spondylitis patients to find disease-linked TCR variants. In total, the full study cohort was made up of about 110 healthy donors and about two dozen ankylosing spondylitis patients. Peripheral blood was sampled, and synovial fluid was also collected from ankylosing spondylitis patients.

The data were produced on an Illumina HiSeq 2500. TCR beta libraries were prepared by quantitative 5'-RACE with molecular barcodes. On the study's bioinformatics: To identify disease-linked TCR variants, a new computational method was used, one built on a probabilistic model of VDJ rearrangement. Clones were called with MiXCR by TCRdb after fastp trimmed the public reads at Q25, and only in-frame beta chains were retained. For every CDR3 protein sequence, its rows merge into one entry that carries the most common genes and DNA. None of the V and J calls come from the authors' own analysis; TCRdb made them. The sample data list some 250,000 distinct CDR3 sequences, and more than 20% of these were observed just once. The ten most abundant clones make up 0.5% to 0.65% of the sample. This clonotype was seen repeatedly, ten times or more. The antigen it binds to is not known. Per-base quality was not reported, and no clone a single base away is much larger than it.

V was cut back by 2 bases and J by 2 bases, leaving a gap of 8 bases between them. Sequences DFQATT (CDR1) and SNEGSKA (CDR2) are obtained from the germline V gene (reference sequence). The CDR3 contains 13 residues, cysteine and phenylalanine counted. Only the CDR3 portion is preserved as DNA: 39 bases, with reading frame beginning at the first base. Paper-wide results and their limitations: Significant enrichment of the disease-linked clones was reported in matched synovial fluid samples from ankylosing spondylitis patients. In peripheral blood, the disease-linked clones were found at relatively low frequencies and had a CD8+ phenotype. Some of the motif variants had been reported before in the synovial fluid and blood of reactive arthritis patients, a finding that suggests common disease-initiation mechanisms. A TCR beta motif of 8 or 9 highly homologous amino acid variants appeared characteristic of blood from ankylosing spondylitis patients.

This TCR derives from a male donor with ankylosing spondylitis or in good health (not recorded which). This receptor chain uses TRBV20-1 and TRBJ2-3; tentative D gene TRBD2, with 6 bases matching. Sequences were obtained from blood, either unsorted or a sorted T cell fraction (not recorded which). The CDR3 protein: CSARLDYTDTQYF. The sequence in DNA is TGCAGTGCTAGATTGGACTACACAGATACGCAGTATTTT.